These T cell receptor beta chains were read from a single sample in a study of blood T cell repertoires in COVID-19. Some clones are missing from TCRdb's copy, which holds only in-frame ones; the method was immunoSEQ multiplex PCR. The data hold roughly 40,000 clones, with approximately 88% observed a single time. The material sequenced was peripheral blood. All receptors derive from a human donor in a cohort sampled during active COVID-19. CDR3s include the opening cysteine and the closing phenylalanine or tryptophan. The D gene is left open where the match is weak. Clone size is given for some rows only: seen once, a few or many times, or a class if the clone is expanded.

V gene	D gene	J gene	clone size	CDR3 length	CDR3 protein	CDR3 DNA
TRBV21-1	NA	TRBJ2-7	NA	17	CASSKVVVQGADYEQYF	TGTGCCAGCAGCAAAGTGGTCGTGCAGGGGGCCGATTACGAGCAGTACTTC
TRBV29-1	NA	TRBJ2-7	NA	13	CSVVVPHPYEQYF	TGCAGCGTTGTAGTCCCGCACCCCTACGAGCAGTACTTC
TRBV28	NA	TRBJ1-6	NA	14	CASSLFRANSPLHF	TGTGCCAGCAGTTTGTTCAGGGCCAATTCACCCCTCCACTTT
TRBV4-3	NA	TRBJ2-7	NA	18	CASSQEDSRTVGAYEQYF	TGCGCCAGCAGCCAAGAGGACAGTAGGACTGTAGGGGCCTACGAGCAGTACTTC
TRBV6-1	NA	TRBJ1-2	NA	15	CASSEAGARSDGYTF	TGTGCCAGCAGTGAAGCAGGGGCCAGGAGCGATGGCTACACCTTC
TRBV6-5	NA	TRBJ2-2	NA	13	CASKAGATGELFF	TGTGCCAGCAAGGCAGGGGCCACCGGGGAGCTGTTTTTT
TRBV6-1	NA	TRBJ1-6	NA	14	CASSERDTNSPLHF	TGTGCCAGCAGTGAAAGGGACACTAATTCACCCCTCCACTTT
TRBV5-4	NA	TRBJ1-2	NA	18	CASSLARSKADSSYGYTF	TGTGCCAGCAGCTTGGCCCGTTCGAAGGCGGACTCCTCCTATGGCTACACCTTC
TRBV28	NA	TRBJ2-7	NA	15	CASSNTGIGAYEQYF	TGTGCCAGCAGTAATACAGGGATTGGGGCCTACGAGCAGTACTTC
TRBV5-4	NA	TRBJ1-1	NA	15	CASSLWTARNTEAFF	TGTGCCAGCAGCTTATGGACAGCAAGGAACACTGAAGCTTTCTTT
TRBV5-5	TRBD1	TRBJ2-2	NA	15	CASSADRGHTGELFF	TGTGCCAGCAGCGCTGACAGGGGGCACACCGGGGAGCTGTTTTTT
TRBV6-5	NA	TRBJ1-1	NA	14	CASVSRGGNTEAFF	TGTGCCAGCGTTTCGCGGGGCGGGAACACTGAAGCTTTCTTT
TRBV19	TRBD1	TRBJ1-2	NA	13	CASRPQGAKGYTF	TGTGCCAGTAGACCACAGGGGGCGAAAGGCTACACCTTC
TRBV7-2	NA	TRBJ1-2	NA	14	CASSLAPAAYGYTF	TGTGCCAGCAGCTTAGCGCCGGCAGCGTATGGCTACACCTTC
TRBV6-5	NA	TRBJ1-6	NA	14	CASNEVIYNSPLHF	TGTGCCAGCAACGAGGTGATCTATAATTCACCCCTCCACTTT
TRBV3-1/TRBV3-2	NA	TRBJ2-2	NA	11	CASRSFGELFF	TGTGCCAGCAGATCGTTCGGGGAGCTGTTTTTT
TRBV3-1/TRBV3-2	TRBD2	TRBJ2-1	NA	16	CASSQEGLARSNEQFF	TGTGCCAGCAGCCAAGAGGGACTAGCGAGGTCCAATGAGCAGTTCTTC
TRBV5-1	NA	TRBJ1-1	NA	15	CASSPEWSVNTEAFF	TGCGCCAGCAGCCCGGAGTGGAGTGTGAACACTGAAGCTTTCTTT
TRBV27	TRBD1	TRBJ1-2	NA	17	CASGSDRGLISRYGYTF	TGTGCCAGCGGCTCGGACAGGGGGCTTATCAGTCGGTATGGCTACACCTTC
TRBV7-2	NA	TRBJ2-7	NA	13	CASSLGGLYEQYF	TGTGCCAGCAGCTTGGGGGGTCTATACGAGCAGTACTTC
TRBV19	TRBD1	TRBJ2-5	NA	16	CASSTGQRRYQETQYF	TGTGCCAGTAGTACGGGACAGAGAAGGTACCAAGAGACCCAGTACTTC
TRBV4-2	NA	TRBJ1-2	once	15	CASSQDLTANYGYTF	TGTGCCAGCAGCCAAGATCTGACAGCTAACTATGGCTACACCTTC
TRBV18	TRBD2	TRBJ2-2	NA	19	CASSPRTSGGPQNTGELFF	TGTGCCAGCTCACCTCGGACTAGCGGGGGCCCTCAGAACACCGGGGAGCTGTTTTTT
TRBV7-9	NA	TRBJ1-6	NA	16	CASSHLQGSYNSPLHF	TGTGCCAGCAGCCATTTACAGGGCTCCTATAATTCACCCCTCCACTTT
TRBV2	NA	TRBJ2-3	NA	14	CASKAASSTDTQYF	TGTGCCAGCAAGGCAGCGAGTAGCACAGATACGCAGTATTTT
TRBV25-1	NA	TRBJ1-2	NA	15	CASSVLTNSNYGYTF	TGTGCCAGCAGTGTTCTTACCAACTCTAACTATGGCTACACCTTC
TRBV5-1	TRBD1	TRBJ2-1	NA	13	CASSGTGLDEQFF	TGCGCCAGCAGCGGGACAGGGTTGGATGAGCAGTTCTTC
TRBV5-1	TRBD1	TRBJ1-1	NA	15	CASSEGQGMNTEAFF	TGCGCCAGCAGCGAAGGACAGGGTATGAACACTGAAGCTTTCTTT
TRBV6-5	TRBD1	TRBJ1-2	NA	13	CASRRDRRNGYTF	TGTGCCAGCAGAAGGGACAGGAGGAATGGCTACACCTTC
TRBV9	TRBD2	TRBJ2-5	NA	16	CASSPGTSGVQETQYF	TGTGCCAGCAGCCCCGGGACTAGCGGGGTTCAAGAGACCCAGTACTTC
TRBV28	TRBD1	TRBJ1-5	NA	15	CASKPTGAEYQPQHF	TGTGCCAGCAAACCGACAGGGGCGGAATATCAGCCCCAGCATTTT
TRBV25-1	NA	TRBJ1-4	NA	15	CASSELLGQREKLFF	TGTGCCAGCAGTGAATTGCTAGGCCAAAGGGAAAAACTGTTTTTT
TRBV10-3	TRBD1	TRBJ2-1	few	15	CAISVSGQGGNEQFF	TGTGCCATCAGTGTTTCTGGACAGGGGGGCAATGAGCAGTTCTTC
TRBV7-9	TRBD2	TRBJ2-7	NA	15	CASSPPTGLAGEQYF	TGTGCCAGCAGCCCCCCTACGGGACTAGCGGGCGAGCAGTACTTC
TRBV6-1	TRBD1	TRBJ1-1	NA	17	CASSERGLGQGYTEAFF	TGTGCCAGCAGTGAAAGAGGACTGGGACAGGGTTACACTGAAGCTTTCTTT
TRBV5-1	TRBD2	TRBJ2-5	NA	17	CASSLGSGGTPQETQYF	TGCGCCAGCAGCTTGGGTAGCGGGGGGACTCCCCAAGAGACCCAGTACTTC
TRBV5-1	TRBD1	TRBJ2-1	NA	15	CASSLGTGSYNEQFF	TGCGCCAGCAGCTTGGGGACAGGGTCCTACAATGAGCAGTTCTTC
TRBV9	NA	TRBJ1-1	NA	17	CASSSRGGETANTEAFF	TGTGCCAGCAGCTCACGAGGGGGTGAGACGGCGAACACTGAAGCTTTCTTT
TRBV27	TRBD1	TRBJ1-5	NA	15	CASSPGTGTDQPQHF	TGTGCCAGCAGTCCTGGGACAGGGACTGATCAGCCCCAGCATTTT
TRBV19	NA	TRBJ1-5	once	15	CASSIGGLLRQPQHF	TGTGCCAGTAGTATTGGAGGTTTATTGCGTCAGCCCCAGCATTTT
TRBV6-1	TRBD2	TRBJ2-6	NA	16	CASSELAGGGANVLTF	TGTGCCAGCAGTGAACTAGCGGGAGGGGGGGCCAACGTCCTGACTTTC
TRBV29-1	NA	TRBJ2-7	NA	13	CSTYRDSSDEQYF	TGCAGCACCTATCGGGACTCCTCAGACGAGCAGTACTTC
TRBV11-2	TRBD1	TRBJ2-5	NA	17	CASSLLGQGRLGETQYF	TGTGCCAGCAGTTTACTCGGACAGGGGCGGCTGGGGGAGACCCAGTACTTC
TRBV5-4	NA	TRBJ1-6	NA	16	CASSLGQAWNNSPLHF	TGTGCCAGCAGCTTGGGACAAGCATGGAATAATTCACCCCTCCACTTT
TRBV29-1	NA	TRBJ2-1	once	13	CSVRRELSGEQFF	TGCAGCGTTCGCAGGGAATTATCCGGTGAGCAGTTCTTC
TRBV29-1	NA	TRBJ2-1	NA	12	CSRASAEGEQFF	TGCAGCAGGGCTAGCGCGGAGGGTGAGCAGTTCTTC
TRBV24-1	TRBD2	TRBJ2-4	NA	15	CATSDLTSNQNIQYF	TGTGCCACCAGTGATCTGACTAGCAACCAAAACATTCAGTACTTC
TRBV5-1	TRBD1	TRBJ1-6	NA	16	CASSFLPGQDNSPLHF	TGCGCCAGCAGCTTCCTCCCGGGACAGGATAATTCACCCCTCCACTTT